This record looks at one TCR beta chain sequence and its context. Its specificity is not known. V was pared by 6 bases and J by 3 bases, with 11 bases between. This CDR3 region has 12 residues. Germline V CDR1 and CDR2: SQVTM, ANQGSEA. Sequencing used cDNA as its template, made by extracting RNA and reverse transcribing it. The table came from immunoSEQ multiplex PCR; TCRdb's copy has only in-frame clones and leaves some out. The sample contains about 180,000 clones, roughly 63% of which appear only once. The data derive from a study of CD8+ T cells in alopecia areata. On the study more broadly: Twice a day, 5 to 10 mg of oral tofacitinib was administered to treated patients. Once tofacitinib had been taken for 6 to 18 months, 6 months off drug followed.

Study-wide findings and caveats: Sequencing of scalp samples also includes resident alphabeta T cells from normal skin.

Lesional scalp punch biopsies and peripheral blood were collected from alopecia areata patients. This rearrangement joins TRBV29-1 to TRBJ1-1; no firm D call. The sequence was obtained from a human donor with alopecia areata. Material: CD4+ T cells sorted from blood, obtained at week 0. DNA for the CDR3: TGCAGCGTCCAGGATTGGGACACTGAAGCTTTCTTT. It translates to CSVQDWDTEAFF.